The following is a TCR beta chain sequence with its context. Libraries were prepared by immunoSEQ multiplex PCR; TCRdb keeps only in-frame clonotypes and omits some of them. The data hold about 270,000 clones, with about 87% observed a single time. This entry comes from a study of blood T cell repertoires in COVID-19. The germline V gene has CDR1 SGHRS and CDR2 YFSETQ. The ends were cut back, 4 bases at V and 5 bases at J, with 15 bases in the middle. The CDR3 is 14 amino acids. The sequence derives from a woman in her forties or fifties who had recovered from COVID-19. This chain links TRBV5-1 with TRBJ2-5; the D gene is possibly TRBD2 (5 bases). The specimen was PBMCs or T cells enriched from blood (not recorded which). CDR3: CASSRGIPMETQYF. CDR3 nucleotides: TGCGCCAGCAGCCGGGGAATCCCAATGGAGACCCAGTACTTC. Full variable domain (missing parts from reference TRBV5-1 and TRBJ2-5): KAGVTQTPRYLIKTRGQQVTLSCSPISGHRSVSWYQQTPGQGLQFLFEYFSETQRNKGNFPGRFSGRQFSNSRSEMNVSTLELGDSALYLCASSRGIPMETQYFGPGTRLLVL.